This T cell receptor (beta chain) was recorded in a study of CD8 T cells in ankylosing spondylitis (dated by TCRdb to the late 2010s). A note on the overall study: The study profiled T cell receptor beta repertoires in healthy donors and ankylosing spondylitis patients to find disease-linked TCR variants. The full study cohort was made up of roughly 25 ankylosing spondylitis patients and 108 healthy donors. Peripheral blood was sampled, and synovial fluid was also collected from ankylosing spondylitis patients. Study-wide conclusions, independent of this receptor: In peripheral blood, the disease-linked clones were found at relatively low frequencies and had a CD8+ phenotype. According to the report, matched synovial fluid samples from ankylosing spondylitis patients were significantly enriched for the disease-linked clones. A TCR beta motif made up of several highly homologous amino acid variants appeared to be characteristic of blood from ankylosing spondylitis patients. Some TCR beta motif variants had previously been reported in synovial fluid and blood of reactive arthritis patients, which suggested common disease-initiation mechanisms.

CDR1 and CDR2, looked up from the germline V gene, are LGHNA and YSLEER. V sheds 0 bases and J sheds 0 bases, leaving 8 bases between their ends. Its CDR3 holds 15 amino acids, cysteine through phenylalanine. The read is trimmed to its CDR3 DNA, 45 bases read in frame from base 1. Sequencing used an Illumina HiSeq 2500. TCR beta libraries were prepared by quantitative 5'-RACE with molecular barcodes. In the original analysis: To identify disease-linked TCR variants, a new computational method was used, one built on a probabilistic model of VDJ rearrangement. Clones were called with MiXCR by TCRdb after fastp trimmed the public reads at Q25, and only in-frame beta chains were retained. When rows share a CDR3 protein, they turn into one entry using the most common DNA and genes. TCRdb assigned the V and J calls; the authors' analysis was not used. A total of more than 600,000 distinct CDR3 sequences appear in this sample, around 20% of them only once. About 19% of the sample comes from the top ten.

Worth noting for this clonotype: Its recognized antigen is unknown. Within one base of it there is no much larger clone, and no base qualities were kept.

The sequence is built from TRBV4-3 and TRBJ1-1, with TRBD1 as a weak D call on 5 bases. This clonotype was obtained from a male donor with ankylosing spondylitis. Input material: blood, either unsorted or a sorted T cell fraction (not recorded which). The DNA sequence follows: TGCGCCAGCAGCCAAGAGTCAGGGATGAACACTGAAGCTTTCTTT. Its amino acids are CASSQESGMNTEAFF.